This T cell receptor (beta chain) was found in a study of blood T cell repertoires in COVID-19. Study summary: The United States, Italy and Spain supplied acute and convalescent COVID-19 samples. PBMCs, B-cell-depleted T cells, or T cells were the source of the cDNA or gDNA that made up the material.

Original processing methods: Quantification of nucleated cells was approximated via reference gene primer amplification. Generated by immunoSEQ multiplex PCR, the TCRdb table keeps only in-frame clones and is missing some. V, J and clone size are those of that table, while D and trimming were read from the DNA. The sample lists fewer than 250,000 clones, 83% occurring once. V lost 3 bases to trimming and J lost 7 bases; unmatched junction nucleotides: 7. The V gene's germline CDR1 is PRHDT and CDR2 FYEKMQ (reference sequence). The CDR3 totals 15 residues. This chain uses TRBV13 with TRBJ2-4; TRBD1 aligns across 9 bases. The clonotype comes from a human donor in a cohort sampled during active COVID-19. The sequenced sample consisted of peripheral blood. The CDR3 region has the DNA TGTGCCAGCAGCTTGACGGGACAGGGAGGGAACATTCAGTACTTC. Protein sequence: CASSLTGQGGNIQYF.